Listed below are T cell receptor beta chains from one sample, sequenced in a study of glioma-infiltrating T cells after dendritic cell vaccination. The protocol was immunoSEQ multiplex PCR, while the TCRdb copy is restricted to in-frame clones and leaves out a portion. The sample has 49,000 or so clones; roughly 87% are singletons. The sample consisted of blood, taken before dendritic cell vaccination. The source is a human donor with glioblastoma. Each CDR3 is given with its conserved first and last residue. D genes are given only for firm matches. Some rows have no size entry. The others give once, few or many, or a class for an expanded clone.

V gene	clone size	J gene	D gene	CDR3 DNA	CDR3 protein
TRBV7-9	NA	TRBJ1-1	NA	TGTGCCAGCAGCTCCCCACCCGGGTGGCCGAACACTGAAGCTTTCTTT	CASSSPPGWPNTEAFF
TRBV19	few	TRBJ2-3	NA	TGTGCCAGTAGTATAGATCGACCGAGGGGGAGCACAGATACGCAGTATTTT	CASSIDRPRGSTDTQYF
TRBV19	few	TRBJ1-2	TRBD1	TGTGCCAGTAGTATCGGACAGGGGAGTTATGGCTACACCTTC	CASSIGQGSYGYTF
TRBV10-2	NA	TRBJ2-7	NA	TGCGCCAGCAGTGGACTCTCAGGGGTAACCTACGAGCAGTACTTC	CASSGLSGVTYEQYF
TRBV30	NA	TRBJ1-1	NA	TGTGCCTGGCTTTCAGGGAAAGGTATTTTGGCTTTCTTT	CAWLSGKGILAFF
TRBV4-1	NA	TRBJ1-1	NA	TGCGCCAGCAGCCAAGAGGCAGGGAGGCGCACTGAAGCTTTCTTT	CASSQEAGRRTEAFF
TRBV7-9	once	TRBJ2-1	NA	TGTGCCAGCAGCTTAGATAGCGCCAATGAGCAGTTCTTC	CASSLDSANEQFF
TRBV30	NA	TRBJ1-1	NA	TGTGCCTGGACCAGCCCAAAGGACGGACAGCTCGTAGCTTTCTTT	CAWTSPKDGQLVAFF
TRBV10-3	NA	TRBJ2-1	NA	TGTGCCATCATCGACAGCCTCTACAATGAGCAGTTCTTC	CAIIDSLYNEQFF
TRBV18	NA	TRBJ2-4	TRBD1	TGTGCCAGCTCACCACCGGGACAGGGCGGGAACATTCAGTACTTC	CASSPPGQGGNIQYF
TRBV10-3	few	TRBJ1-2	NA	TGTGCCACCACTACCACACGGGGTGGCTACACCTTC	CATTTTRGGYTF